This T cell receptor beta chain came from a study of blood T cell repertoires in COVID-19. Produced via immunoSEQ multiplex PCR; TCRdb's table is partial and in-frame only. This sample has more than 400,000 clones, with 90% found just once. Sequencing input: PBMCs or T cells enriched from blood (not recorded which). This TCR was recovered from a man aged 18 to 35 who had recovered from COVID-19.

This CDR3 is CASRLGGSYEQYF. The CDR3, as DNA: TGTGCCAGCAGACTAGGGGGTTCCTACGAGCAGTACTTC. The chain combines TRBV13 with TRBJ2-7, with D possibly TRBD1 on 6 matching bases. The CDR3 has 13 residues. The V gene lost 6 bases and the J gene lost 1 base, with 10 bases spanning the gap. CDR1 is PRHDT, CDR2 FYEKMQ, per germline (reference sequence).